Each of the 2 T cell receptor beta chains below was sequenced from the same sample in a study of blood T cells in healthy people across ages. Sample-barcoded 5' priming and a J-beta primer mix drove a second PCR of about 6 to 12 cycles. TCRdb re-called the 5' RACE reads through MiXCR, storing one row per CDR3 protein. Among about 2 million distinct CDR3 sequences listed, 40% to 55% were seen once. Sequencing was performed on blood. These receptors were obtained from a middle-aged woman in good health.

This clonotype turned up a few times. The chain has TRBV29-1 and TRBJ2-3, with no clear D. V was trimmed by 4 bases and J by 4 bases, leaving 9 bases between them. The CDR3 has 12 residues. Germline CDR1 reads SQVTM; CDR2 reads ANQGSEA. CDR3 sequence: CSVVLEADTQYF. The CDR3 DNA follows: TGCAGCGTTGTGCTAGAGGCAGATACGCAGTATTTT.

The gene calls are TRBV18 and TRBJ2-5, with 11 nucleotides matching TRBD1. The J call may be in error: the DNA end matches TRBJ2-7 better. Per the germline V gene, CDR1 is KGHSH and CDR2 is LQKENI. CDR3 length equals 17 residues. The CDR3 here is CASSPYGGTGGSYEQYF. The CDR3 DNA sequence: TGTGCCAGCTCACCCTACGGGGGGACAGGGGGTTCATACGAGCAGTACTTC.